These 14 T cell receptor beta chains share one sample of origin, sequenced in a study of vaccination and CD4 T cells after COVID-19. Sequence data for DNA of cultured CD4+ T cells were generated by the Oncomine TCR Beta short-read assay. TCRdb fed the PCR reads into MiXCR, producing one record per CDR3 protein. This table has fewer than 10,000 distinct CDR3 sequences, roughly 44% appearing once. The treatment was: roughly 10-day PBMC culture with coronavirus spike peptide pools or control peptides (ViraFEST assay). These TCRs' antigens remain unknown. Specimen: CD4+ T cells from blood, cultured in vitro. The receptors were gathered from a human donor who had recovered from COVID-19.

The CDR3 region has the DNA TGTGCCAGCACGGCGGGAGCAGCCCTAAGTGAGCAGTACTTC. Translating it yields CASTAGAALSEQYF. The rearrangement joins TRBV12-3 or TRBV12-4 to TRBJ2-7, with 7 bases matching TRBD2. The V segment lost 7 bases and the J segment 7 bases; nucleotides outside the gene matches: 13. The CDR3 has 14 residues.

This clonotype came up a few times. The chain uses TRBV4-1 and TRBJ1-2; D is uncertain. CDR3 length equals 12 residues. Per the germline V gene, CDR1 is MGHRA and CDR2 is YSYEKL. The germline V and J ends were trimmed by 0 bases and 5 bases, with 4 bases remaining between them. The CDR3 loop is CASSQEWYGYTF. The CDR3 bases are TGCGCCAGCAGCCAAGAATGGTATGGCTACACCTTC.

This clonotype was recorded a few times. CDR3 nucleotide sequence: TGTGCCAGCAGTTACTCGGGACAGGGAATTGCGTTCGCTTCACCCCTCCACTTT. The encoded protein is CASSYSGQGIAFASPLHF. The V call is TRBV6-5, the J call TRBJ1-6, with 9 bases matching TRBD1. The CDR3 sequence is 18 residues long. With 0 bases clipped from V and 9 bases from J, the junction kept 12 bases outside the gene matches. Germline V gene lookup returns CDR1 MNHEY and CDR2 SVGAGI.

The chain uses TRBV19 and TRBJ1-1; 7 bases match TRBD1. V was pared by 6 bases and J by 3 bases, with 10 bases of the junction left unmatched. This CDR3 has 15 residues. The germline V gene has CDR1 LNHDA and CDR2 SQIVND (reference sequence). CDR3 region: CASSISWTGDTEAFF. CDR3 DNA sequence: TGTGCCAGTAGCATCTCATGGACAGGAGACACTGAAGCTTTCTTT.

V usage is TRBV6-5 and J usage is TRBJ2-5, with D perhaps matching TRBD2 (6 bases). Trimming removed 2 bases at V and 3 bases at J, with 16 bases between. In germline, CDR1 is MNHEY, CDR2 SVGAGI. CDR3 size: 16 residues. DNA of the CDR3: TGTGCCAGCAGTTACAACGCAGCCGGGAGAAAAGAGACCCAGTACTTC. This translates into CASSYNAAGRKETQYF.

The chain combines TRBV28 with TRBJ1-2; 7 positions match TRBD1. There are 15 residues in the CDR3. In germline, CDR1 is MDHEN, CDR2 SYDVKM. V was clipped by 3 bases and J by 10 bases; unmatched bases: 14. CDR3 in DNA: TGTGCCAGCAGTTTGCCTCAGGGGGGCTTTGACGTCTACACCTTC. Its protein is CASSLPQGGFDVYTF.

This clonotype was found a few times. The chain combines TRBV20-1 with TRBJ1-2; D may be TRBD1 (5 bases). The V and J ends lost 0 bases and 6 bases respectively, with 20 bases between them. Germline-derived CDR1 and CDR2 are DFQATT and SNEGSKA (reference sequence). The CDR3 has 16 residues. The CDR3 region is CSARDARGAAFDGYTF. The CDR3 DNA sequence: TGCAGTGCTAGAGATGCGCGAGGGGCGGCTTTTGATGGCTACACCTTC.

This clonotype was counted only a few times. The chain combines TRBV20-1 with TRBJ2-2; maybe TRBD2 (5 bases). CDR3 length equals 14 residues. Trimming shortened V by 1 base and J by 4 bases, and 10 bases separated the two germline ends. Germline V CDR1 and CDR2: DFQATT, SNEGSKA (reference sequence). The CDR3 DNA follows: TGCAGTGCTAGAGTCGGACTCAGCACCGGGGAGCTGTTTTTT. Its translation: CSARVGLSTGELFF.

The genes are TRBV15 and TRBJ1-1; TRBD1 aligns across 7 bases. The CDR3 totals 16 residues. CDR1 is LNHNV and CDR2 is YYDKDF in the germline V gene (reference sequence). Trimming took 1 base from V and 4 from J; bases not matched to a gene: 9. Here the CDR3 DNA reads TGTGCCACCAGCAGAGTCCGGGCCGCAGGGGGCACTGAAGCTTTCTTT. This encodes CATSRVRAAGGTEAFF. The full variable domain, with the rest looked up from reference TRBV15 and TRBJ1-1, is DAMVIQNPRYQVTQFGKPVTLSCSQTLNHNVMYWYQQKSSQAPKLLFHYYDKDFNNEADTPDNFQSRRPNTSFCFLDIRSPGLGDTAMYLCATSRVRAAGGTEAFFGQGTRLTVV.

This clonotype was counted between two and nine times. The CDR3 spells CATSDRGRGQETQYF. CDR3 coding DNA: TGTGCCACCAGCGACAGGGGGAGAGGCCAAGAGACCCAGTACTTC. The rearrangement uses TRBV24-1 and TRBJ2-5; 9 bases agree with TRBD1. The V gene's germline CDR1 is KGHDR and CDR2 SFDVKD. V was pared by 7 bases and J by 1 base, with 6 bases of the junction left unmatched. This CDR3 is built from 15 residues.

This clonotype has just a few counts. The rearrangement uses TRBV7-9 and TRBJ1-1, with D possibly being TRBD1 (6 bases). CDR3 length: 16 amino acids. Trimming removed 8 bases from V and 4 bases from J, with 23 bases in between. Looked up from germline, CDR1 is SEHNR and CDR2 is FQNEAQ (reference sequence). The CDR3 DNA reads as TGTGCCAGCGCCACAGGGAATATTATAAGTGGCACTGAAGCTTTCTTT. Protein: CASATGNIISGTEAFF.

The J gene is TRBJ1-5, the V gene TRBV5-5; possibly TRBD1 for D (5 bases). V was shortened by 4 bases and J by 1 base, with 15 bases between the two germline ends. The CDR3 extends over 16 amino acids. Germline lookup yields CDR1 SGHKS and CDR2 YYEKEE (reference sequence). CDR3 loop: CASSPRDRISNQPQHF. For the CDR3, the DNA is TGTGCCAGCAGCCCCCGGGACCGAATAAGCAATCAGCCCCAGCATTTT.

This clonotype has a handful of counts. V usage is TRBV30 and J usage is TRBJ1-2; D might be TRBD1 (5 bases). The germline gives CDR1 GTSNPN, CDR2 SVGIG (reference sequence). This CDR3 region has 14 residues. V shed 0 bases and J shed 3 bases, with 11 bases lying between them. CDR3 nucleotides: TGTGCCTGGAGTGTACGGAGAGGGGACTATGGCTACACCTTC. The encoded protein is CAWSVRRGDYGYTF.

This sequence joins TRBV27 and TRBJ1-2, with D tentatively TRBD1 (6 bases). Germline V CDR1 and CDR2: MNHEY, SMNVEV (reference sequence). With 4 bases removed from V and 5 bases from J, the gap between germline ends came to 14 bases. The CDR3 runs 14 residues. The CDR3 reads CASSSIYRVYGYTF. The DNA of the CDR3 is TGTGCCAGCAGTTCGATCTACAGGGTTTATGGCTACACCTTC.